This TCR beta chain was documented in a study of vaccination effects on CD4 cells after COVID-19. Study information: Each well held two million PBMC cultured with approximately 9.7 ug/ml peptides and 7.5 to 10 IU/ml IL-2.

Cultured cells yielded isolated CD4+ T cells after more than nine days. As to this clone: Its matching antigen is unknown.

In germline, CDR1 is SGHTA, CDR2 FQGNSA. Trimming cost V 2 bases and J 5 bases, with 15 bases left between them. The CDR3 extends over 15 amino acids. Sequencing was performed with immunoSEQ multiplex PCR; in TCRdb, only in-frame clones are kept and a portion is missing. The sample gives 50,000 to 75,000 clones, 55% to 75% of which show up once; roughly 25% is in the top ten. This TCR derives from a human donor who had a prior SARS-CoV-2 infection. The chain recombines TRBV7-2 with TRBJ1-2; tentatively, D is TRBD1 (6 bases). Material: CD4+ T cells from PBMCs cultured without peptide, obtained before COVID-19 vaccination. For the CDR3, the DNA is TGTGCCAGCAGCTTACAGGGGCTCATGGGGTATGGCTACACCTTC. It translates to CASSLQGLMGYGYTF. Full variable domain (outside the CDR3, taken from reference TRBV7-2 and TRBJ1-2): GAGVSQSPSNKVTEKGKDVELRCDPISGHTALYWYRQSLGQGLEFLIYFQGNSAPDKSGLPSDRFSAERTGGSVSTLTIQRTQQEDSAVYLCASSLQGLMGYGYTFGSGTRLTVV.